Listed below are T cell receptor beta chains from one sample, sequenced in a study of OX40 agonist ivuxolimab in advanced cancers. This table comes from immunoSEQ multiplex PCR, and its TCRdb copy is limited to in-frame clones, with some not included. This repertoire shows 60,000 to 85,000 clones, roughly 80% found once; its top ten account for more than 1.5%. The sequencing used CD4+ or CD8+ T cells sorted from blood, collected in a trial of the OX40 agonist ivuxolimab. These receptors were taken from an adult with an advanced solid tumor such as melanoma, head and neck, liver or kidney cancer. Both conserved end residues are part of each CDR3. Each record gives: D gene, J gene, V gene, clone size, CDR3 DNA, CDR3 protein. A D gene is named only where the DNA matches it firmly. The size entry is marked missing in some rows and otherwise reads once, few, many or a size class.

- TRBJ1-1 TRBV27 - TGTGCCAGCAGTGCCCGGGCCCGGACTGAAGCTTTCTTT CASSARARTEAFF
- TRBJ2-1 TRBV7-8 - TGTGCCAGCAGTCTTCGGACGGTGAACAATGAGCAGTTCTTC CASSLRTVNNEQFF
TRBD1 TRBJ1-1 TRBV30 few TGTGCCTGGGGCCGGGACAGTTTGGATGCTTTCTTT CAWGRDSLDAFF
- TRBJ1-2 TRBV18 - TGTGCCAGCTCACTTCGCGCCGACCCCACGTATGGCTACACCTTC CASSLRADPTYGYTF
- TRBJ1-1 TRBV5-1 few TGCGCCAGCAGCGGGACGGGGTTGAACACTGAAGCTTTCTTT CASSGTGLNTEAFF
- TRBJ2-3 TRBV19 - TGTGCCAGTAGTAGTTTCGCTCTAGTGGGTCCTAGCACAGATACGCAGTATTTT CASSSFALVGPSTDTQYF
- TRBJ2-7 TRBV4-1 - TGCGCCAGCAGCCAAGACGGTACAGTTTACGAGCAGTACTTC CASSQDGTVYEQYF
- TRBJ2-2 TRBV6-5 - TGTGCCAGCAGAAAAACAGGGAACACCGGGGAGCTGTTTTTT CASRKTGNTGELFF
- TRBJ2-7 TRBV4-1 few TGCGCCAGCAGCCAAGATCCAGGGGAGGCCTACGAGCAGTACTTC CASSQDPGEAYEQYF
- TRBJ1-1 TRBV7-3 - TGTGCCAGCAGAAAGCAAGGAGGGACTGAAGCTTTCTTT CASRKQGGTEAFF
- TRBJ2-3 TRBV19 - TGTGCCAGTAGTATAGATGCTCAGGGACGTTCAGATACGCAGTATTTT CASSIDAQGRSDTQYF
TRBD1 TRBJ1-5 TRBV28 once TGTGCCAGCAGACAGACAGGGGGCAATCAGCCCCAGCATTTT CASRQTGGNQPQHF
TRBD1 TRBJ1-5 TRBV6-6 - TGTGCCAGCAGTTACGGAGGGGGCGAAAGCAATCAGCCCCAGCATTTT CASSYGGGESNQPQHF
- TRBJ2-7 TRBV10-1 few TGCGCCAGCAGTGGGCGTAGCGCCCCTTTGGACGAGCAGTACTTC CASSGRSAPLDEQYF
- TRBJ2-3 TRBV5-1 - TGCGCCAGCAGCTTTGGACTATCTTCAGATACGCAGTATTTT CASSFGLSSDTQYF